A selection of T cell receptor beta chains follows, all from one sample in a study of blood T cell repertoires in COVID-19. Clones were read by immunoSEQ multiplex PCR, and TCRdb kept only the in-frame ones, dropping some. The data show a few hundred thousand clones, with approximately 89% seen just once and around 13% held by the top ten. The sample was peripheral blood. All receptors derive from a woman aged 50 to 60 with COVID-19, enrolled during active disease. Both conserved end residues are part of each CDR3. D genes are given only for firm matches. Clone size appears in some rows only: once, few, many, or a class for an expanded clone.

v_call,j_call,d_call,clone_size,cdr3_nt,cdr3_aa
TRBV5-1,TRBJ1-1,-,once,TGCGCCAGCAGCTTGGGACAGTTGGTTGAAGCTTTCTTT,CASSLGQLVEAFF
TRBV24-1,TRBJ1-2,-,-,TGTGCCACCAGTGATGGGGGGACTGGCTACACCTTC,CATSDGGTGYTF
TRBV12-3/TRBV12-4,TRBJ1-2,-,-,TGTGCCAGCAGCCTAGGTCAGGGCTACACCTTC,CASSLGQGYTF
TRBV19,TRBJ2-2,TRBD1,-,TGTGCCAGTAGTATGGAGGGGGGGACAGGGCTTACCGGGGAGCTGTTTTTT,CASSMEGGTGLTGELFF
TRBV13,TRBJ2-5,TRBD2,-,TGTGCCAGCAGCACCCGTACTAGCGGGGGGTGGGAGACCCAGTACTTC,CASSTRTSGGWETQYF
TRBV7-3,TRBJ2-7,TRBD1,-,TGTGCCAGCAGCTCCATAAGAGACCGACAGGGGGCGGTTAGCGAGCAGTACTTC,CASSSIRDRQGAVSEQYF
TRBV6-6,TRBJ1-1,TRBD1,-,TGTGCCAGTGAATTGGGGGGACAGGGTGAAGCTTTCTTT,CASELGGQGEAFF
TRBV5-3,TRBJ1-2,-,-,TGTGCCGCCCACCGCGCCTTACCAGGCTACACCTTC,CAAHRALPGYTF
TRBV12-3/TRBV12-4,TRBJ1-5,TRBD1,-,TGTGCCAGCAGTCCGCCAGGGGGCCAGCCCCAGCATTTT,CASSPPGGQPQHF
TRBV11-2,TRBJ1-3,-,-,TGTGCCAGCAGCCCATCACTCTCTGGAAACACCATATATTTT,CASSPSLSGNTIYF
TRBV14,TRBJ2-7,-,-,TGTGCCAGCAGCCAAGATAACCAGGGGTCCCACGAGCAGTACTTC,CASSQDNQGSHEQYF
TRBV27,TRBJ1-2,-,-,TGTGCCAGCAGTTTATCGGGAGGGAGCTCCTTCTATGGCTACACCTTC,CASSLSGGSSFYGYTF
TRBV7-3,TRBJ2-1,TRBD2,-,TGTGCCAGCAGCGCCGGGACTAGCTTTGTGAATGAGCAGTTCTTC,CASSAGTSFVNEQFF
TRBV5-1,TRBJ1-2,-,-,TGCGCCAGCAGCTTTCCAGACAGAAACTATGGCTACACCTTC,CASSFPDRNYGYTF
TRBV5-1,TRBJ1-1,-,-,TGCGCCAGCAGCTCGGGGGGGATGAACACTGAAGCTTTCTTT,CASSSGGMNTEAFF
TRBV6-4,TRBJ1-2,-,once,TGTGCCAGCAGCCCGACTCCCTCCTATGGCTACACCTTC,CASSPTPSYGYTF
TRBV7-6,TRBJ2-3,-,-,TGTGCCAGCAGCCCAAGCGGCGCCGGGAGAGGAAAGCAGTATTTT,CASSPSGAGRGKQYF
TRBV5-1,TRBJ2-1,-,-,TGCGCCAGCAGCTTCACCGGGTTAATAAATGAGCAGTTCTTC,CASSFTGLINEQFF
TRBV30,TRBJ2-2,TRBD1,-,TGTGCCTGGACACCTCGACAGGGAGGGGAGCTGTTTTTT,CAWTPRQGGELFF
TRBV3-1/TRBV3-2,TRBJ2-7,TRBD1,-,TGTGCCAGCAGCCTGGGACAGGGAATTTGGGAGCAGTACTTC,CASSLGQGIWEQYF
TRBV6-6,TRBJ1-2,-,-,TGTGCCAGCAGACCGGAGTACTATGGCTACACCTTC,CASRPEYYGYTF
TRBV5-1,TRBJ2-1,-,-,TGCGCCAGCAGCTCCCTACAGGGGGGGGACAATGAGCAGTTCTTC,CASSSLQGGDNEQFF
TRBV5-6,TRBJ2-3,-,-,TGTGCCAGCAGCTTAGATAGGGGAGATACGCAGTATTTT,CASSLDRGDTQYF
TRBV5-1,TRBJ1-3,-,-,TGCGCCAGCAGCTTGGGCGCAGGGTTAGGAAACACCATATATTTT,CASSLGAGLGNTIYF
TRBV30,TRBJ1-4,TRBD1,-,TGTGCCTGGGGCCGGACAGGGTTAGAAAAACTGTTTTTT,CAWGRTGLEKLFF
TRBV11-1,TRBJ1-2,-,-,TGTGCCAGCAGCGAAAAAGGGGCGGGCTACACCTTC,CASSEKGAGYTF
TRBV27,TRBJ1-6,-,-,TGTGCCAGCAGTTTAAATCGTAATTCACCCCTCCACTTT,CASSLNRNSPLHF
TRBV6-5,TRBJ1-1,-,-,TGTGCCAGCCAGACAGGAATTGAAGCTTTCTTT,CASQTGIEAFF
TRBV11-2,TRBJ1-1,TRBD1,-,TGTGCCAGCAGCACGGACAGGGGCACTGAAGCTTTCTTT,CASSTDRGTEAFF
TRBV15,TRBJ1-5,-,-,TGTGCCACCAGCAGAGATGGTTGGGGGCGCAGCAATCAGCCCCAGCATTTT,CATSRDGWGRSNQPQHF
TRBV21-1,TRBJ2-5,-,-,TGTGCCAGCAGCAAAGAGGCCCCTGGGACAGGGGGCAGTGGGGCTAAAGAGACCCAGTACTTC,CASSKEAPGTGGSGAKETQYF
TRBV5-5,TRBJ1-4,TRBD1,-,TGTGCCAGCAGCCCCTACAGGGGCGAGGGTGAAAAACTGTTTTTT,CASSPYRGEGEKLFF
TRBV6-2/TRBV6-3,TRBJ1-1,-,-,TGTGCCAGCAGTTTCTACACTGAAGCTTTCTTT,CASSFYTEAFF
TRBV19,TRBJ2-7,-,-,TGTGCCAGTAGTACTACCATCGGGGGAACCTACGAGCAGTACTTC,CASSTTIGGTYEQYF
TRBV6-1,TRBJ1-4,TRBD1,few,TGTGCCAGCAGAGAAGGACAGGCAACTAATGAAAAACTGTTTTTT,CASREGQATNEKLFF
TRBV7-9,TRBJ1-6,-,-,TGTGCCAGCAGCACTATTAATTCACCCCTCCACTTT,CASSTINSPLHF
TRBV10-1,TRBJ1-5,-,-,TGCGCCGTACCGCGGGTCTTCAGATTTAATCAGCCCCAGCATTTT,CAVPRVFRFNQPQHF
TRBV18,TRBJ2-5,TRBD2,-,TGTGCCAGCTCCGCCGGAACTAGCGGGGGTTACCAAGAGACCCAGTACTTC,CASSAGTSGGYQETQYF
TRBV7-8,TRBJ2-7,-,-,TGTGCCAGCAGCCCGGGGGACAGCCGCTACACCTACGAGCAGTACTTC,CASSPGDSRYTYEQYF
TRBV9,TRBJ1-4,-,-,TGTGCCAGCAGCGTGGGGCCTGAGGACGAAAAACTGTTTTTT,CASSVGPEDEKLFF
TRBV5-1,TRBJ2-3,TRBD2,-,TGCGCCAGCAGCTCCCTTTGGGGTGGTAGCGGGAGGAGCACAGATACGCAGTATTTT,CASSSLWGGSGRSTDTQYF